Sequencing of this TCR beta chain was carried out in a study of T cells in Graves' hyperthyroidism and ophthalmopathy. The source material, RNA transcripts, was used to amplify TCR beta CDR3 regions. In the first-round RT-PCR of the TCR CDR3, the HTBI primer set was used. TCRdb reanalysed the multiplex PCR reads using MiXCR and keeps one entry per CDR3 protein. The sample gives about 690,000 distinct CDR3 sequences, 17% of which show up once; 15% to 19% is in the top ten. The study based diagnoses on clinical symptoms, serum thyroxine and TRAb, thyroid ultrasound and orbital computed tomography. A roughly 10 ml volume of fresh peripheral blood provided the PBMCs. A note on this clonotype: The junction departs from the called germline gene at one end, perhaps through a read error.

The CDR3 runs 16 residues. Germline loops: CDR1 SGHRS, CDR2 YFSETQ. The rearrangement joins TRBV5-1 to TRBJ2-4, with D possibly called TRBD1 or TRBD2 (7 bases each). Sample: blood. This sequence was found in a man aged 50 to 60 with Graves' hyperthyroidism. The DNA for the CDR3 is TGTGCCAGCAGCCCAGGGGGGGGGCTGCTCAAAAACATTCAGTACTTC. It encodes CASSPGGGLLKNIQYF.